The TCR beta chain under discussion was sequenced for a study of T cells after yellow fever vaccination. Findings and limits, study-wide: FACS-sorted repertoires might harbor abundant contaminating clonotypes from the bulk population.

Via MiXCR, TCRdb re-called the 5' RACE reads, giving one row per CDR3 protein. Of approximately 580,000 distinct CDR3 sequences listed, about 15% were seen once; the top ten hold around a sixth. The CDR3 sequence is 14 residues long. V lost 3 bases and J 3 bases, leaving 11 bases between the germline ends. CDR1 is MGHDK, CDR2 SYGVNS, per germline. This clonotype turned up a few times. Its antigen is not identified. The material sequenced was PBMCs, taken about 5 days after the first yellow fever vaccination. The TCR sequence derives from a man aged 18 to 30 who received the YFV17D yellow fever vaccine. This chain uses TRBV25-1 with TRBJ2-5, with D unresolved. The CDR3, as DNA: TGTGCCAGCAGTGATCTTCGTGGCAAAGAGACCCAGTACTTC. Translation gives CASSDLRGKETQYF.